This T cell receptor (beta chain) was obtained from a study of CD8 T cells in ankylosing spondylitis. General study findings and limits: A motif in TCR beta, a set of eight or nine highly homologous variants, appeared characteristic of ankylosing spondylitis blood. Before this, some motif variants had been reported in reactive arthritis synovial fluid and blood.

In germline, CDR1 is GTSNPN, CDR2 SVGIG (reference sequence). The CDR3 consists of 11 residues. The ends were cut back, 1 base at V and 4 bases at J, with 1 base in the middle. A quantitative 5'-RACE method, one with molecular barcodes, was used to make TCR beta libraries. TCRdb called the 5' RACE reads again in MiXCR, with one record for every CDR3 protein. In the table there are more than 60,000 distinct CDR3 sequences, approximately 5.3% of which are singletons. This clonotype has ten or more counts. Its antigen is as yet unknown. The V gene is TRBV30, the J gene TRBJ2-2; D is unclear. Sequenced sample: blood, either unsorted or a sorted T cell fraction (not recorded which). This sequence was found in a male donor with ankylosing spondylitis or in good health (not recorded which). CDR3 region: CAWSGTGELFF. Here the CDR3 DNA reads TGTGCCTGGAGTGGCACCGGGGAGCTGTTTTTT. Complete variable domain (other parts from reference TRBV30 and TRBJ2-2): SQTIHQWPATLVQPVGSPLSLECTVEGTSNPNLYWYRQAAGRGLQLLFYSVGIGQISSEVPQNLSASRPQDRQFILSSKKLLLSDSGFYLCAWSGTGELFFGEGSRLTVL.